The TCR beta chain under discussion was sequenced for a study of T cells of healthy individuals. The germline CDR1 and CDR2 sequences are SGDLS and YYNGEE. V lost 4 bases, J lost 6 bases, and 14 bases lay in between. The CDR3 length is 14 residues. From the 5' RACE reads, TCRdb called clonotypes with MiXCR, one entry per CDR3 protein. The sample has nearly 100,000 distinct CDR3 sequences, roughly 18% seen once. The sequence derives from a human donor in good health. The chain links TRBV9 to TRBJ2-1; perhaps TRBD1 as D (5 bases). The CDR3 loop is CASSQGKGTNEQFF. In DNA form, the CDR3 reads TGTGCCAGCAGCCAGGGTAAGGGCACCAATGAGCAGTTCTTC.